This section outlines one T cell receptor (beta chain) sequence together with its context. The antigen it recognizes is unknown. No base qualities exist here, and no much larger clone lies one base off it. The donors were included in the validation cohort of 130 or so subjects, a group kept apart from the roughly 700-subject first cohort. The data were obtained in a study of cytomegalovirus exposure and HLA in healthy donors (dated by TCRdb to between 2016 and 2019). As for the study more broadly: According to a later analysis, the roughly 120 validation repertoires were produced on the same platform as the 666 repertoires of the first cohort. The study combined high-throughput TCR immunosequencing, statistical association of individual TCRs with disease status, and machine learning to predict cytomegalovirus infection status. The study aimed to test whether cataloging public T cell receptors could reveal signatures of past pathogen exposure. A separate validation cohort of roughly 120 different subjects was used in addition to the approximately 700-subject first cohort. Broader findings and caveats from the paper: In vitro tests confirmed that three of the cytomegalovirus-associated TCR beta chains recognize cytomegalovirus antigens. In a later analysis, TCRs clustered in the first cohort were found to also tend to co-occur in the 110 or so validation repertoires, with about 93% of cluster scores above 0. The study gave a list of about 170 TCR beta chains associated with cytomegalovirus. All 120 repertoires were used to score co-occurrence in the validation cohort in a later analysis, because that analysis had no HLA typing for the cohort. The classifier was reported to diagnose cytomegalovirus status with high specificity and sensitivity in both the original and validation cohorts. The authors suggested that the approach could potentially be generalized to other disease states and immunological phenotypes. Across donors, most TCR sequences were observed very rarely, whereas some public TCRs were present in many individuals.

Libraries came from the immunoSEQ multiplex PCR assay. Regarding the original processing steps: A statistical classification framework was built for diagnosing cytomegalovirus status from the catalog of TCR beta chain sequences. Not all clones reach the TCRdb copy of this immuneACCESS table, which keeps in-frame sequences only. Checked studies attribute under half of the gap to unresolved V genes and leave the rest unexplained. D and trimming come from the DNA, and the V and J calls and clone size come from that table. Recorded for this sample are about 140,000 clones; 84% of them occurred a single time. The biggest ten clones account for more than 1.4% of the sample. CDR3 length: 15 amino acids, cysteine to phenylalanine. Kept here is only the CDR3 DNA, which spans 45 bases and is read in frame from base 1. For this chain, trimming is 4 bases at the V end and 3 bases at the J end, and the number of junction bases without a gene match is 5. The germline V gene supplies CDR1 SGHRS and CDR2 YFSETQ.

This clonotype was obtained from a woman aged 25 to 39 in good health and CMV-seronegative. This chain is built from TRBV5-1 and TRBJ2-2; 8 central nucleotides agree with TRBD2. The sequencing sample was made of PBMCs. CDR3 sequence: CASSRSGGDTGELFF. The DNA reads TGCGCCAGCAGCCGGTCGGGGGGGGACACCGGGGAGCTGTTTTTT.